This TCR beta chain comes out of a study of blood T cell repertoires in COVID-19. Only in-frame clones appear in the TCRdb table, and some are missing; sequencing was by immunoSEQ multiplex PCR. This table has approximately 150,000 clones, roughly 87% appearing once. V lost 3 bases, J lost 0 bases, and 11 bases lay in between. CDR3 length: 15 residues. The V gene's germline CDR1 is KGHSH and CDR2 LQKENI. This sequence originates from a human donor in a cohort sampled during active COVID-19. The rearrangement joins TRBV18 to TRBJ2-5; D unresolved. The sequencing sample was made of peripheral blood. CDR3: CASSPPWPYQETQYF. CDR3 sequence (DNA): TGTGCCAGCTCACCCCCTTGGCCGTACCAAGAGACCCAGTACTTC.